In this sample, the clone carrying this T cell receptor beta chain turned up many times. Its specificity is unknown. This sample was taken from a study of T-cell memory formation after mild COVID-19. Study-level results: Whether day 37 second-wave clones are SARS-CoV-2-specific was not confirmed. The study found balanced CD4/CD8 in clones contracting day 15 to 85 and a CD4+ lean in later expanders. Largely, contracting CD4+ clones fell within CM and EM, and contracting CD8+ clones within EMRA.

Researchers used 5'RACE with constant-segment primers to make TCR alpha and TCR beta cDNA libraries that carry sample barcodes and UMIs. Each CDR3 protein is one row after TCRdb ran MiXCR on the 5' RACE reads. The repertoire holds 40,000 to 60,000 distinct CDR3 sequences, approximately 9% seen once, with about 11% in the top ten. The CDR3 sequence is 12 residues long. J lost 2 bases, V lost 3 bases, and 0 bases had no gene match. The V gene's germline CDR1 is GTSNPN and CDR2 SVGIG (reference sequence). The chain links TRBV30 to TRBJ2-5; 7 positions match TRBD2. The clonotype comes from an adult woman who had mild COVID-19 (a few samples of this study predate the infection). Cell type and time point are not known. The sequencing input was PBMCs or a T cell subset sorted from them (not recorded which). The CDR3 DNA reads TGTGCCTGGAGCGGGGGGCAAGAGACCCAGTACTTC. Its translation is CAWSGGQETQYF.